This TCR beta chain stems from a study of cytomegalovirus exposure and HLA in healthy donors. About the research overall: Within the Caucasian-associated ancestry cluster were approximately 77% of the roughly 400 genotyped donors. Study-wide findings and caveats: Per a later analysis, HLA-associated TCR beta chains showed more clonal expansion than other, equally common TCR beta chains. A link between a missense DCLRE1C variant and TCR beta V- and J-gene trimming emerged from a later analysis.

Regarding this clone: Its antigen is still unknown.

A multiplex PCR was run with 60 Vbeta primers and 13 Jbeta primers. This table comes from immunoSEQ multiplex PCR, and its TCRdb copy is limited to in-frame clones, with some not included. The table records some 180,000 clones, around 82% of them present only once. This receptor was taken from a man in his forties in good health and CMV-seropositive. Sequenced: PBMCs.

The DNA for the CDR3 is TGTGCCAGCAGAGACCGGGACATTAAAGCTTTCTTT. Protein product: CASRDRDIKAFF. The chain combines TRBV6-5 with TRBJ1-1; D is possibly TRBD1 (6 bases). The V gene lost 6 bases and the J gene lost 9 bases, with 14 bases spanning the gap. CDR3 size: 12 residues. Germline V CDR1 and CDR2: MNHEY, SVGAGI.